The 26 T cell receptor beta chains below were found in one sample sequenced in a study of blood T cell repertoires in COVID-19. The table came from immunoSEQ multiplex PCR; TCRdb's copy has only in-frame clones and leaves some out. Counted here are a few hundred thousand clones, less than 85% occurring once; the ten biggest clones make up around 19%. The source material was PBMCs or T cells enriched from blood (not recorded which). The receptors stem from a man aged 40-55 years who had recovered from COVID-19.

V is TRBV30 and J is TRBJ2-3, with 7 bases fitting TRBD2. Unmatched junction bases numbered 11, after V lost 1 base and J lost 4 bases. The CDR3 is 16 amino acids. CDR1 is GTSNPN, CDR2 SVGIG, per germline (reference sequence). The CDR3 region is CAWSAGGVGKADTQYF. In nucleotides, the CDR3 is TGTGCCTGGAGTGCGGGGGGTGTAGGGAAAGCAGATACGCAGTATTTT.

The rearrangement uses TRBV15 and TRBJ1-6, with D unclear. Trimming removed 1 base at V and 8 bases at J, with 6 bases between. The CDR3 contains 13 residues. The germline V gene has CDR1 LNHNV and CDR2 YYDKDF (reference sequence). CDR3 sequence reads: CATSRVEDSPLHF. CDR3 nucleotide sequence: TGTGCCACCAGCAGAGTGGAGGATTCACCCCTCCACTTT.

V and J are TRBV7-3 and TRBJ2-1, with 7 positions matching TRBD1. The CDR3 has 15 residues. V trimming: 2 bases; J trimming: 4 bases; junction bases outside the gene matches: 5. Germline CDR1 reads SGHTA; CDR2 reads FQGTGA. CDR3 in amino acids: CASSLQGDKYNEQFF. As DNA, the CDR3 is TGTGCCAGCAGCTTACAGGGGGATAAGTACAATGAGCAGTTCTTC.

The chain uses TRBV5-1 and TRBJ2-7; weak D call: TRBD2 (5 bases). The CDR3 extends over 19 amino acids. In germline, CDR1 is SGHRS, CDR2 YFSETQ. Between the trimmed V and J ends, which lost 4 bases and 7 bases, there was a span of 33 bases. CDR3 sequence reads: CASSRLEPRTGLTRKEQYF. In DNA form, the CDR3 reads TGCGCCAGCAGCCGTCTAGAACCGCGGACCGGACTTACTAGAAAGGAGCAGTACTTC. Using reference TRBV5-1 and TRBJ2-7 for the parts outside the CDR3, the full variable domain is KAGVTQTPRYLIKTRGQQVTLSCSPISGHRSVSWYQQTPGQGLQFLFEYFSETQRNKGNFPGRFSGRQFSNSRSEMNVSTLELGDSALYLCASSRLEPRTGLTRKEQYFGPGTRLTVT.

The genes are TRBV6-5 and TRBJ2-2; TRBD1 agrees at 7 bases. There are 15 residues in the CDR3. Per germline, CDR1 MNHEY and CDR2 SVGAGI. V trimming: 8 bases; J trimming: 1 base; junction bases outside the gene matches: 7. The CDR3 protein is CASHSWTGNTGELFF. Here the CDR3 DNA reads TGTGCCAGCCACAGTTGGACAGGGAACACCGGGGAGCTGTTTTTT.

This clone was counted a few times. The J gene is TRBJ2-7, the V gene TRBV9; 9 bases are a match to TRBD2. The germline gives CDR1 SGDLS, CDR2 YYNGEE. V lost 3 bases to trimming and J lost 5 bases; unmatched junction nucleotides: 12. There are 16 residues in the CDR3. CDR3 in DNA: TGTGCCAGCAGCGCCCGTATAGCTAGCGGGAACGACGAGCAGTACTTC. Protein sequence: CASSARIASGNDEQYF.

V gene TRBV24-1 combines with J gene TRBJ1-2; D remains ambiguous. The V gene lost 2 bases and the J gene lost 8 bases, with 5 bases spanning the gap. Germline CDR1 is KGHDR and CDR2 is SFDVKD. The CDR3 contains 11 residues. The CDR3 here is CATSDSLGYTF. In DNA form, the CDR3 reads TGTGCCACCAGTGATTCGTTGGGCTACACCTTC.

V and J are TRBV7-2 and TRBJ2-5; 9 positions agree with TRBD2. The trim removed 5 bases at V and 5 bases at J, leaving 15 bases unmatched. Germline V gives CDR1 SGHTA, CDR2 FQGNSA. This CDR3 contains 17 residues. The CDR3 DNA is TGTGCCAGCAGCCCCCTCGGGACTAGCCTGACCGCGGAGACCCAGTACTTC. Translating it yields CASSPLGTSLTAETQYF. The full variable domain, rest sourced from reference TRBV7-2 and TRBJ2-5, is GAGVSQSPSNKVTEKGKDVELRCDPISGHTALYWYRQSLGQGLEFLIYFQGNSAPDKSGLPSDRFSAERTGGSVSTLTIQRTQQEDSAVYLCASSPLGTSLTAETQYFGPGTRLLVL.

The J gene is TRBJ2-1, the V gene TRBV5-1; the D gene is possibly TRBD2 (6 bases). Germline loops: CDR1 SGHRS, CDR2 YFSETQ. V was cut by 4 bases and J by 1 base, with 9 bases left in between. The CDR3 contains 14 residues. CDR3: CASSGGISYNEQFF. DNA of the CDR3: TGCGCCAGCAGCGGGGGGATTTCCTACAATGAGCAGTTCTTC.

The chain recombines TRBV6-5 with TRBJ1-2; 10 bases are a match to TRBD1. CDR3 length equals 13 residues. CDR1 is MNHEY, CDR2 SVGAGI, per germline. V gave up 8 bases and J gave up 2 bases; unmatched junction bases: 2. For the CDR3, the DNA is TGTGCCAGCCCGGGACAGGGGAACTATGGCTACACCTTC. This translates into CASPGQGNYGYTF.

The chain uses TRBV7-8 and TRBJ2-7; 11 bases fit TRBD2. This CDR3 has 17 residues. J gave up 2 bases and V 0 bases, and 6 bases lay outside the gene matches. CDR1 SGHVS and CDR2 FQNEAQ come from the germline V gene. CDR3 protein: CASSLALTSGMPYEQYF. DNA for the CDR3: TGTGCCAGCAGCTTAGCGTTGACTAGCGGGATGCCCTACGAGCAGTACTTC.

V usage is TRBV7-9 and J usage is TRBJ2-5; the D gene is possibly TRBD2 (5 bases). The CDR3 has 13 amino acids. Trimming removed 0 bases from V and 5 bases from J, with 7 bases in between. Per the germline V gene, CDR1 is SEHNR and CDR2 is FQNEAQ (reference sequence). The CDR3 nucleotides are TGTGCCAGCAGCTTAGCGGGAGTGGAGACCCAGTACTTC. Residues: CASSLAGVETQYF.

The chain has TRBV5-1 and TRBJ2-7; 10 nucleotides agree with TRBD1. Germline loops: CDR1 SGHRS, CDR2 YFSETQ. The trim removed 3 bases at V and 7 bases at J, leaving 7 bases unmatched. The CDR3 has 14 residues. In DNA form, the CDR3 reads TGCGCCAGCAGCTGGAGACAGGGGGCGCGGGAGCAGTACTTC. This translates into CASSWRQGAREQYF.

The chain joins TRBV7-9 to TRBJ2-5; TRBD2 aligns across 9 bases. This CDR3 comprises 16 residues. CDR1 and CDR2 (germline): SEHNR, FQNEAQ (reference sequence). Trimming at V came to 5 bases and at J to 2 bases, leaving 9 bases not matched to a gene. CDR3 protein: CASSALRTSEQETQYF. CDR3 DNA: TGTGCCAGCAGCGCCCTTCGGACTAGCGAACAAGAGACCCAGTACTTC.

The genes are TRBV7-9 and TRBJ1-2; D is undetermined. The CDR3 runs to 13 residues. The V gene lost 1 base and the J gene lost 5 bases, with 8 bases spanning the gap. Germline V CDR1 and CDR2: SEHNR, FQNEAQ (reference sequence). CDR3 sequence: CASSLGRTYGYTF. The DNA of the CDR3 is TGTGCCAGCAGCTTAGGGAGAACGTATGGCTACACCTTC.

The chain joins TRBV5-6 to TRBJ2-7, with no clear D. Germline-derived CDR1 and CDR2 are SGHDT and YYEEEE. The CDR3 extends over 11 amino acids. V lost 4 bases and J 3 bases, leaving 5 bases between the germline ends. CDR3 region: CASSTGYEQYF. The DNA for the CDR3 is TGTGCCAGCAGCACCGGCTACGAGCAGTACTTC.

The chain employs TRBV28 and TRBJ2-7; TRBD2 matches 10 bases. Looked up from germline, CDR1 is MDHEN and CDR2 is SYDVKM. Trimming at V came to 5 bases and at J to 2 bases, leaving 9 bases not matched to a gene. The CDR3 totals 16 residues. The CDR3 is CASSLPRTSGTYEQYF. The CDR3 bases are TGTGCCAGCAGTCTCCCAAGGACTAGCGGAACCTACGAGCAGTACTTC.

The chain links TRBV28 to TRBJ2-4; unclear D gene. The CDR3 sequence is 14 residues long. Between the trimmed V and J ends, which lost 3 bases and 0 bases, there was a span of 6 bases. CDR1 MDHEN and CDR2 SYDVKM come from the germline V gene. DNA of the CDR3: TGTGCCAGCAGTTTTACAGTAGCCAAAAACATTCAGTACTTC. Translation: CASSFTVAKNIQYF.

This chain connects TRBV2 to TRBJ2-1, with 13 positions matching TRBD2. The CDR3 contains 19 residues. Germline CDR1 reads SNHLY; CDR2 reads FYNNEI. V was clipped by 4 bases and J by 5 bases; unmatched bases: 14. The CDR3 DNA is TGTGCCAGCAGTGCGGGGGGGACTAGCGGGACGGTGAGACACAATGAGCAGTTCTTC. Translation gives CASSAGGTSGTVRHNEQFF.

The V gene is TRBV11-2, the J gene TRBJ2-5, with 7 bases lining up with TRBD1. The trim removed 9 bases at V and 5 bases at J, leaving 3 bases unmatched. The length of the CDR3 is 11 residues. Germline V lookup: CDR1 SGHAT, CDR2 FQNNGV. The CDR3 spells CASGQEETQYF. CDR3 nucleotides: TGTGCCAGTGGACAGGAGGAGACCCAGTACTTC.

The chain recombines TRBV2 with TRBJ2-5, with D perhaps TRBD1 (6 bases). Germline loops: CDR1 SNHLY, CDR2 FYNNEI. V lost 11 bases and J lost 5, with 15 bases in between. The CDR3 loop spans 12 amino acids. The CDR3 here is CAGAGDSETQYF. As DNA, the CDR3 is TGTGCCGGGGCAGGGGATTCGGAGACCCAGTACTTC.

CDR3 region: CASSQGARETQYF. In nucleotides, the CDR3 is TGTGCCAGCAGCCAGGGGGCTAGGGAGACCCAGTACTTC. The chain carries TRBV14 and TRBJ2-5, with TRBD1 as a possible D gene (6 bases). Trimming shortened V by 3 bases and J by 5 bases, and 10 bases separated the two germline ends. This CDR3 region has 13 residues. Germline lookup yields CDR1 SGHDN and CDR2 FVKESK.

V and J are TRBV4-3 and TRBJ1-2, with D maybe TRBD1 (6 bases). Germline CDR1 reads LGHNA; CDR2 reads YSLEER. Trimming stripped 0 bases from V and 3 bases from J, with 14 bases between. The CDR3 has 16 amino acids. DNA of the CDR3: TGCGCCAGCAGCCAAGATTCCAGGGGCACCTACTATGGCTACACCTTC. Translating it yields CASSQDSRGTYYGYTF.

The chain has TRBV25-1 and TRBJ2-3, with a tentative D call TRBD1 (5 bases). The germline V and J ends were trimmed by 1 base and 6 bases, with 17 bases remaining between them. This CDR3 has 16 residues. The V gene's germline CDR1 is MGHDK and CDR2 SYGVNS. CDR3 sequence reads: CASSEFLGPQADTQYF. The CDR3 DNA is TGTGCCAGCAGTGAATTTCTGGGGCCCCAAGCCGATACGCAGTATTTT.

V is TRBV3-1 (or the pseudogene TRBV3-2) and J is TRBJ2-4; a possible D gene is TRBD1 (6 bases). The CDR3 has 15 residues. The germline gives CDR1 LGHDT, CDR2 YNNKEL (reference sequence). The V end lost 0 bases, the J end lost 7 bases, and 13 bases lay between the germline ends. Here the CDR3 reads CASSQEGTGLNIQYF. DNA of the CDR3: TGTGCCAGCAGCCAAGAGGGTACAGGGCTGAACATTCAGTACTTC.

The chain uses TRBV5-4 and TRBJ1-1; 10 bases agree with TRBD1. The trim removed 9 bases at V and 6 bases at J, leaving 17 bases unmatched. Germline CDR1 and CDR2: SGHNT and YYREEE (reference sequence). There are 16 residues in the CDR3. The CDR3 bases are TGTGCCACCGGGATGGAGCCGGGACAGGGGTACTCTGAAGCTTTCTTT. This sequence encodes CATGMEPGQGYSEAFF.